These T cell receptor beta chains were read from a single sample in a study of chemoradiotherapy in HPV16-positive cancers. Repertoires were generated with immunoSEQ multiplex PCR, while TCRdb's copy carries only in-frame clones and drops some. The profile shows 20,000 or so clones, approximately 80% of them singletons. The sequences come from blood, collected from a patient who underwent chemoradiotherapy. All receptors come from a human donor with HPV-associated anogenital cancer. Both conserved end residues are part of each CDR3. Each record gives: V gene, clone size, J gene, D gene, CDR3 protein, CDR3 DNA. A D gene is named only where the DNA matches it firmly. Size is stated for part of the rows, as once, few or many counts, or as a class when the clone is expanded.

>TRBV5-1|-|TRBJ2-1|-
CASSLDGTGNEQFF
TGCGCCAGCAGCTTGGACGGAACAGGGAATGAGCAGTTCTTC
>TRBV9|-|TRBJ2-7|TRBD1
CASSVGEGQGLYF
TGTGCCAGCAGCGTAGGTGAGGGACAGGGACTGTACTTC
>TRBV6-5|-|TRBJ2-3|-
CASSYNHETSTDTQYF
TGTGCCAGCAGTTACAACCACGAGACTAGCACAGATACGCAGTATTTT
>TRBV14|-|TRBJ1-2|-
CASSQEGRGSSGYTF
TGTGCCAGCAGCCAAGAGGGCAGGGGAAGCAGTGGCTACACCTTC
>TRBV27|-|TRBJ1-6|TRBD1
CASSGQGASGSPLHF
TGTGCCAGCAGTGGACAGGGGGCCTCAGGGTCACCCCTCCACTTT
>TRBV5-1|-|TRBJ2-3|-
CASSLSLGGDTQYF
TGCGCCAGCAGCTTGTCGCTAGGAGGAGATACGCAGTATTTT
>TRBV4-1|-|TRBJ2-2|-
CASSQDLTGATGELFF
TGCGCCAGCAGCCAAGATCTGACGGGTGCCACCGGGGAGCTGTTTTTT
>TRBV5-4|-|TRBJ2-7|-
CASSLGGGSPYEQYF
TGTGCCAGCAGCTTGGGCGGAGGATCGCCCTACGAGCAGTACTTC
>TRBV19|-|TRBJ1-4|TRBD1
CASRQGNEKLFF
TGTGCCAGCAGACAGGGCAATGAAAAACTGTTTTTT
>TRBV4-2|-|TRBJ2-7|-
CASSLDENSYEQYF
TGTGCCAGCAGCTTGGACGAAAACTCCTACGAGCAGTACTTC
>TRBV19|-|TRBJ1-2|-
CASSTARLEGHRNGYTF
TGTGCCAGTAGTACGGCCCGATTAGAGGGACATCGGAATGGCTACACCTTC
>TRBV5-5|-|TRBJ2-3|TRBD2
CASSRSGGKDTQYF
TGTGCCAGCAGCCGAAGCGGGGGTAAAGATACGCAGTATTTT
>TRBV6-5|-|TRBJ2-3|-
CASRRTLLGDTQYF
TGTGCCAGCAGGCGGACTCTCCTAGGTGATACGCAGTATTTT
>TRBV5-4|-|TRBJ2-5|TRBD2
CASSPGLEETQYF
TGTGCCAGCAGTCCAGGACTAGAAGAGACCCAGTACTTC
>TRBV7-9|-|TRBJ1-1|-
CASSLGLAPVAEAFF
TGTGCCAGCAGCTTAGGTCTGGCCCCCGTGGCTGAAGCTTTCTTT
>TRBV7-8|-|TRBJ2-5|TRBD1
CASRPGQGPQETQYF
TGTGCCAGCAGGCCGGGACAGGGTCCTCAAGAGACCCAGTACTTC
>TRBV7-2|-|TRBJ2-2|-
CASSSGGELFF
TGTGCCAGCAGCTCCGGAGGGGAGCTGTTTTTT
>TRBV6-5|few|TRBJ1-2|-
CASSYSNIQRGYGYTF
TGTGCCAGCAGTTACTCGAATATCCAAAGGGGCTATGGCTACACCTTC
>TRBV4-2|-|TRBJ2-3|TRBD2
CASSLRLAGEPTTIDTQYF
TGTGCCAGCAGCCTAAGACTAGCGGGGGAACCAACCACAATAGATACGCAGTATTTT
>TRBV2|-|TRBJ1-5|-
CASSGVGEDQPQHF
TGTGCCAGCAGTGGGGTAGGGGAGGATCAGCCCCAGCATTTT
>TRBV27|-|TRBJ2-3|-
CASSSLDGSTDTQYF
TGTGCCAGCAGTTCCTTAGACGGGAGCACAGATACGCAGTATTTT
>TRBV5-1|-|TRBJ1-2|-
CASSYTKQGPGNYGYTF
TGCGCCAGCAGCTACACAAAACAGGGACCTGGTAACTATGGCTACACCTTC
>TRBV6-6|-|TRBJ2-3|TRBD2
CASSGGGRTTDTQYF
TGTGCCAGCTCGGGGGGGGGCAGGACCACAGATACGCAGTATTTT
>TRBV6-1|-|TRBJ1-2|-
CASRGLDYYGYTF
TGTGCCAGCAGAGGTTTGGACTACTATGGCTACACCTTC
>TRBV4-1|-|TRBJ1-2|-
CASSQEGSARANYGHTF
TGCGCCAGCAGCCAAGAAGGGTCTGCTCGGGCTAACTATGGCCACACCTTC
>TRBV29-1|-|TRBJ2-1|TRBD1
CSVEVLQGYGGNEQFF
TGCAGCGTTGAAGTCTTACAGGGGTATGGGGGTAATGAGCAGTTCTTC
>TRBV20-1|-|TRBJ2-1|-
CSATMLGEQFF
TGCAGTGCTACTATGCTAGGTGAGCAGTTCTTC
>TRBV4-2|-|TRBJ1-6|-
CASSWPRARGPMGSPLHF
TGTGCCAGCAGCTGGCCTAGGGCGAGGGGCCCTATGGGTTCACCCCTCCACTTT
>TRBV7-9|-|TRBJ2-5|-
CASSSPSNRVWETQYF
TGTGCCAGCAGCTCCCCCTCCAACAGGGTTTGGGAGACCCAGTACTTC
>TRBV7-8|once|TRBJ1-5|-
CASSPTGFNEPQHF
TGTGCCAGCAGCCCTACAGGGTTTAACGAGCCCCAGCATTTT
>TRBV29-1|-|TRBJ1-2|-
CSGRVGDYGYTF
TGCAGCGGCAGGGTGGGAGACTATGGCTACACCTTC
>TRBV7-2|-|TRBJ1-1|-
CASRRPDRILPEAFF
TGTGCCAGCAGGCGTCCTGACAGGATACTGCCTGAAGCTTTCTTT
>TRBV6-1|-|TRBJ2-5|-
CASRGTGETQYF
TGTGCCAGCAGAGGGACTGGGGAGACCCAGTACTTC
>TRBV28|-|TRBJ2-7|-
CASSLPNYEQYF
TGTGCCAGCAGCTTACCCAACTACGAGCAGTACTTC
>TRBV9|-|TRBJ2-1|TRBD2
CASRAGTSAQFF
TGTGCCAGCAGAGCCGGGACTAGCGCCCAGTTCTTC
>TRBV11-3|few|TRBJ2-1|TRBD2
CASSPTSGSYNEQFF
TGTGCCAGCAGCCCCACTAGCGGTTCCTACAATGAGCAGTTCTTC
>TRBV2|-|TRBJ1-5|-
CASSEQGPNNQPQHF
TGTGCCAGCAGTGAACAAGGGCCTAACAATCAGCCCCAGCATTTT
>TRBV5-1|-|TRBJ2-7|-
CASSGSGPRREQYF
TGCGCCAGCAGTGGGAGCGGGCCAAGAAGGGAGCAGTACTTC
>TRBV5-1|few|TRBJ2-7|TRBD1
CASSLTPGQGASKNF
TGCGCCAGCAGCCTGACACCGGGACAGGGGGCTAGTAAGAACTTC
>TRBV5-6|-|TRBJ2-2|-
CASSFGGRGELFF
TGTGCCAGCAGCTTCGGCGGGCGGGGGGAGCTGTTTTTT
>TRBV7-3|once|TRBJ1-1|-
CASSIDGGLNTEAFF
TGTGCCAGTTCCATCGACGGGGGCCTTAACACTGAAGCTTTCTTT
>TRBV6-6|-|TRBJ2-1|-
CASQRGGSYNEQFF
TGTGCCAGCCAAAGAGGGGGGAGCTACAATGAGCAGTTCTTC
>TRBV5-5|-|TRBJ1-6|TRBD1
CASSTQTGGIGSPLHF
TGTGCCAGCAGCACCCAGACAGGGGGGATAGGTTCACCCCTCCACTTT
>TRBV7-6|-|TRBJ2-3|-
CASSLGGAGADTQYF
TGTGCCAGCAGCTTGGGAGGGGCAGGGGCAGATACGCAGTATTTT
>TRBV19|-|TRBJ1-5|-
CASSGEFGLAEHQPQHF
TGTGCCAGTAGTGGAGAGTTTGGGCTTGCTGAGCATCAGCCCCAGCATTTT
>TRBV6-5|-|TRBJ1-1|TRBD1
CASRRRDSPFEAFF
TGTGCCAGCAGACGCCGGGACAGCCCTTTTGAAGCTTTCTTT
>TRBV13|-|TRBJ1-3|TRBD1
CASSLRQGAGNTIYF
TGTGCCAGCAGCTTAAGGCAGGGGGCTGGAAACACCATATATTTT
>TRBV6-1|once|TRBJ1-5|TRBD1
CASRETGAPNQPQHF
TGTGCCAGCAGAGAGACAGGGGCCCCCAATCAGCCCCAGCATTTT
>TRBV9|-|TRBJ2-1|TRBD2
CASSVPIAGGPSNEQFF
TGTGCCAGCAGCGTTCCCATAGCGGGGGGGCCCTCCAATGAGCAGTTCTTC
>TRBV5-1|-|TRBJ1-1|TRBD1
CASSGQGVGTEAFF
TGCGCCAGCAGCGGACAGGGGGTTGGGACTGAAGCTTTCTTT
>TRBV6-5|-|TRBJ1-2|-
CASLSDFGYTF
TGTGCCAGCCTATCAGATTTTGGCTACACCTTC
>TRBV6-4|-|TRBJ2-2|-
CASNEGSNSGELFF
TGTGCCAGCAACGAAGGTAGCAACTCCGGGGAGCTGTTTTTT
>TRBV4-3|-|TRBJ1-2|-
CASSQDVQPNYGYTF
TGCGCCAGCAGCCAAGATGTGCAGCCTAACTATGGCTACACCTTC
>TRBV4-2|-|TRBJ2-1|TRBD2
CASSQVGSGGVNYNEQFF
TGTGCCAGCAGCCAAGTTGGGAGCGGGGGGGTTAACTACAATGAGCAGTTCTTC
>TRBV11-1|once|TRBJ2-5|TRBD2
CASSSDLELAGEETQYF
TGTGCCAGCAGCTCTGACTTAGAGCTAGCGGGGGAAGAGACCCAGTACTTC